This T cell receptor (beta chain) was identified during a study of T cell responses to AZD1222 COVID-19 vaccine. Study observations and caveats: Receipt of two AZD1222 doses was followed by a rise in Spike-specific TCR breadth and depth. Possibly, clonal diversity was underestimated; donors were largely white British and included more females. A reported finding is that nearly half of spike-specific TCRs target unmutated variant regions. Spike-wide vaccine-associated CD4 TCRs dominated at 160-218 and 743-854.

The data were produced by immunoSEQ multiplex PCR, yet TCRdb's version contains in-frame clones alone and is incomplete. The table lists roughly 190,000 clones, roughly 90% of them singletons. V was trimmed by 5 bases and J by 2 bases, leaving 7 bases between them. Germline V gene data show CDR1 as SGHTA and CDR2 as FQGNSA. The CDR3 is 13 residues long. On this clone itself: Its target is not known.

The sample was peripheral blood, taken 28 days after the second AZD1222 dose. This chain connects TRBV7-2 to TRBJ1-5; no clear D gene. This sequence originates from an adult who received the AZD1222 COVID-19 vaccine. The CDR3 spells CASSDRGNQPQHF. The CDR3 DNA reads TGTGCCAGCAGCGATAGGGGCAATCAGCCCCAGCATTTT.